The sequence of this TCR beta chain was determined in a study of blood T cells in healthy people across ages. Broader study findings: While age rose, TCR beta diversity per million T cells dropped in a roughly linear way.

V lost 0 bases to trimming and J lost 4 bases, with 12 bases between them. Germline CDR1 and CDR2: SGHTA and FQGNSA. The CDR3 length is 15 residues. Details on this clonotype: Its antigen is as yet unknown.

The authors ran a second PCR of 7 to 11 cycles using a sample-barcoded 5' primer and a J-beta primer mix. MiXCR, applied by TCRdb to the 5' RACE reads, yields one record per CDR3 protein. The top ten hold 20% to 25% of the sample, which has fewer than 750,000 distinct CDR3 sequences, 47% seen once. This chain connects TRBV7-2 to TRBJ1-2; possibly TRBD1 for D (6 bases). The receptor's source is an elderly man in good health. Sequencing input: blood. In DNA, the CDR3 is TGTGCCAGCAGCTTAGCAGGCAGGGGTGGCTATGGCTACACCTTC. Translation gives CASSLAGRGGYGYTF.